The 26 T cell receptor beta chains reported below all come from one sample, sequenced in a study of Graves' ophthalmopathy and Graves' hyperthyroidism. As the template, RNA transcripts were used to amplify TCR beta CDR3 regions. HTBI primers primed a first-round RT-PCR, and a second-round multiplex PCR followed. One entry per CDR3 protein results from TCRdb running MiXCR on the multiplex PCR reads. The sample yields under 350,000 distinct CDR3 sequences, roughly 15% seen once. The sample comprised peripheral blood. The receptors stem from an adult man with Graves' ophthalmopathy.

Ten or more counts support this clonotype. V usage is TRBV2 and J usage is TRBJ1-5, with D unresolved. The CDR3 spans 12 residues. Germline V lookup: CDR1 SNHLY, CDR2 FYNNEI. V was trimmed by 6 bases and J by 4 bases, leaving 7 bases between them. The CDR3 loop reads CASRDGNQPQHF. The CDR3 nucleotides are TGTGCCAGCAGGGACGGGAATCAGCCCCAGCATTTT.

V is TRBV27 and J is TRBJ1-3; perhaps TRBD1 as D (6 bases). The V gene's germline CDR1 is MNHEY and CDR2 SMNVEV (reference sequence). V gave up 6 bases and J gave up 4 bases, with 13 bases separating them. The CDR3 totals 14 residues. The CDR3 DNA follows: TGTGCCAGCAGAGCACAGGGATACGGAAACACCATATATTTT. This codes for CASRAQGYGNTIYF.

This clonotype was detected ten times or more. The chain couples TRBV7-2 to TRBJ2-5; 7 nucleotides line up with TRBD1. Germline lookup yields CDR1 SGHTA and CDR2 FQGNSA. V was pared by 2 bases and J by 2 bases, with 11 bases of the junction left unmatched. The CDR3 extends over 17 amino acids. CDR3 DNA: TGTGCCAGCAGCTTAATGGGACAGAACGAAGCTCAAGAGACCCAGTACTTC. This sequence encodes CASSLMGQNEAQETQYF.

This clonotype was detected many times. The chain recombines TRBV6-1 with TRBJ2-1; D assignment may be TRBD1 or TRBD2 (5 bases each). The CDR3 spans 15 residues. The germline gives CDR1 MNHNS, CDR2 SASEGT. V dropped 1 base and J dropped 9 bases, with 16 bases sitting between them. The CDR3 here is CASSEVVQGVGEQFF. CDR3 coding DNA: TGTGCCAGCAGTGAAGTAGTTCAGGGAGTAGGTGAGCAGTTCTTC.

The rearrangement links TRBV30 to TRBJ2-5; a weak D match, TRBD2 (5 bases). Germline-derived CDR1 and CDR2 are GTSNPN and SVGIG (reference sequence). V lost 2 bases, J lost 4 bases, and 11 bases lay in between. This CDR3 region has 13 residues. CDR3 residues: CAWSRGGRETQYF. The CDR3 region has the DNA TGTGCCTGGAGTCGTGGCGGGCGAGAGACCCAGTACTTC.

This clonotype was detected many times. J is TRBJ2-5 and V is TRBV5-1; tentative D call: TRBD2 (7 bases). Germline CDR1 reads SGHRS; CDR2 reads YFSETQ. V was pared by 2 bases and J by 0 bases, with 14 bases between. The CDR3 is made up of 16 amino acids. The DNA of the CDR3 is TGCGCCAGCAGCTTAAGCGGCGGGGGCCACCAAGAGACCCAGTACTTC. Its translation is CASSLSGGGHQETQYF. The whole variable domain, remainder taken from reference TRBV5-1 and TRBJ2-5, is KAGVTQTPRYLIKTRGQQVTLSCSPISGHRSVSWYQQTPGQGLQFLFEYFSETQRNKGNFPGRFSGRQFSNSRSEMNVSTLELGDSALYLCASSLSGGGHQETQYFGPGTRLLVL.

This clonotype was found many times. The rearrangement joins TRBV6-5 to TRBJ2-7, with D possibly being TRBD1 (6 bases). Germline V gives CDR1 MNHEY, CDR2 SVGAGI. Trimming took off 2 bases at V and 9 bases at J, with 14 bases between the two ends. The CDR3 length is 13 residues. The DNA for the CDR3 is TGTGCCAGCAGTTACGGCAGGGGCGATGGGCAGTACTTC. Amino acids: CASSYGRGDGQYF.

This clonotype was seen many times. The V and J genes are TRBV6-2 or TRBV6-3 and TRBJ2-4; D is possibly TRBD2 (5 bases). This CDR3 is 12 amino acids long. Trimming took off 6 bases at V and 4 bases at J, with 7 bases between the two ends. Germline V gene data show CDR1 as MNHEY and CDR2 as SVGEGT. The CDR3 bases are TGTGCCAGCAGCGGGGATAAAAACATTCAGTACTTC. Translated, it gives CASSGDKNIQYF.

This clonotype was detected ten times or more. V is TRBV30 and J is TRBJ2-7, with 10 bases lining up with TRBD1. The ends lost 4 bases at V and 4 bases at J; junction bases unmatched: 7. Germline CDR1 reads GTSNPN; CDR2 reads SVGIG (reference sequence). The CDR3 consists of 14 residues. The CDR3 sequence: CAWTRDRGMYEQYF. The CDR3 bases are TGTGCCTGGACCCGGGACAGGGGTATGTACGAGCAGTACTTC.

This clonotype was detected ten times or more. The CDR3 DNA reads as TGTGCCAGCAGCCTAAACTCGGGGCAGGAGACCCAGTACTTC. Translated, it gives CASSLNSGQETQYF. The V and J genes are TRBV11-2 and TRBJ2-5; either TRBD1 or TRBD2 may supply D (5 bases each). V was clipped by 5 bases and J by 5 bases, with 15 bases between them. The CDR3 is 14 amino acids. The germline V gene has CDR1 SGHAT and CDR2 FQNNGV.

This clonotype has ten or more counts. V usage is TRBV12-3 or TRBV12-4 and J usage is TRBJ1-1, with a tentative D call TRBD1 (6 bases). The CDR3 is 13 residues long. Deletions cut 7 bases from V and 4 bases from J, with 13 bases between. The CDR3 loop reads CASISQGSTEAFF. The CDR3 DNA reads TGTGCCAGCATTTCACAGGGTTCCACTGAAGCTTTCTTT.

This clonotype occurred many times. V usage is TRBV10-2 and J usage is TRBJ2-7, with TRBD2 as a possible D gene (5 bases). V gave up 2 bases and J gave up 5 bases, with 19 bases separating them. The CDR3 is 16 amino acids. The germline V gene has CDR1 WSHSY and CDR2 SAAADI. CDR3 residues: CASSEGLAHSPNEQYF. CDR3 nucleotides: TGCGCCAGCAGTGAGGGGCTAGCCCACTCACCTAACGAGCAGTACTTC.

This clonotype was found many times. The J gene is TRBJ2-7, the V gene TRBV7-9; 7 bases line up with TRBD1. V was clipped by 0 bases and J by 7 bases; unmatched bases: 6. The CDR3 consists of 14 residues. The V gene's germline CDR1 is SEHNR and CDR2 FQNEAQ (reference sequence). The CDR3 coding sequence is TGTGCCAGCAGCTTAGCCGGGACAGTGGGTGAGCAGTACTTC. This encodes CASSLAGTVGEQYF.

This clonotype has at least ten counts. V and J are TRBV20-1 and TRBJ2-5, with D possibly matching TRBD1 (7 bases). The CDR3 is made up of 19 amino acids. Looked up from germline, CDR1 is DFQATT and CDR2 is SNEGSKA (reference sequence). The ends were cut back, 8 bases at V and 5 bases at J, with 36 bases in the middle. The CDR3 DNA follows: TGCAGTAAAACCTCCCCCAGTGGAGGGGGCGTAGGATCGGGGGAGACCCAGTACTTC. Translation gives CSKTSPSGGGVGSGETQYF.

This clonotype has at least ten counts. The rearrangement links TRBV28 to TRBJ1-5; TRBD1 matches at 12 bases. V trimming: 6 bases; J trimming: 7 bases; junction bases outside the gene matches: 10. CDR1 and CDR2 (germline): MDHEN, SYDVKM. This CDR3 region has 16 residues. CDR3 bases: TGTGCCAGCAGATCCCGGGGGACAGGGGGCGGGCAGCCCCAGCATTTT. Translated: CASRSRGTGGGQPQHF.

J is TRBJ1-2 and V is TRBV27; a weak D match, TRBD1 (6 bases). Trimming removed 4 bases at V and 4 bases at J, with 16 bases between. The germline CDR1 and CDR2 sequences are MNHEY and SMNVEV (reference sequence). The CDR3 has 15 amino acids. CDR3 amino acids: CASSWGRGGGYGYTF. The DNA of the CDR3 is TGTGCCAGCAGTTGGGGTAGAGGGGGAGGCTATGGCTACACCTTC.

The J gene is TRBJ2-2, the V gene TRBV6-2 or TRBV6-3; weak D call: TRBD2 (5 bases). CDR3 length: 14 amino acids. The ends were cut back, 5 bases at V and 4 bases at J, with 11 bases in the middle. CDR1 and CDR2 from the germline V gene are MNHEY and SVGEGT. The CDR3 nucleotides read TGTGCCAGCAGTACTAGGTGGAGCACCGGGGAGCTGTTTTTT. It is translated as CASSTRWSTGELFF.

This clonotype was seen ten or more times. V and J are TRBV7-9 and TRBJ1-2; TRBD1 matches 7 bases. The trim removed 5 bases at V and 7 bases at J, leaving 7 bases unmatched. The CDR3 contains 13 residues. Germline V CDR1 and CDR2: SEHNR, FQNEAQ (reference sequence). CDR3 sequence (DNA): TGTGCCAGCAGCACGACAGGGTTTCTTGGCTACACCTTC. Protein product: CASSTTGFLGYTF.

This clonotype was observed at least ten times. The chain couples TRBV12-3 or TRBV12-4 to TRBJ1-1; D is ambiguous. CDR3 size: 12 residues. V was trimmed by 5 bases and J by 1 base, leaving 5 bases between them. The CDR3 sequence is CASSGRNTEAFF. CDR3 in DNA: TGTGCCAGCAGTGGCAGGAACACTGAAGCTTTCTTT.

This clonotype was counted many times. The chain uses TRBV24-1 and TRBJ2-5; no definite D call. The germline CDR1 and CDR2 sequences are KGHDR and SFDVKD. CDR3 size: 15 residues. The V end lost 3 bases, the J end lost 4 bases, and 14 bases lay between the germline ends. The CDR3 reads CATSDTVKAGETQYF. In DNA form, the CDR3 reads TGTGCCACCAGTGATACGGTCAAGGCTGGAGAGACCCAGTACTTC.

This clonotype was detected many times. The J gene is TRBJ2-2, the V gene TRBV2; D possibly corresponds to TRBD2 (5 bases). From germline, CDR1 is SNHLY and CDR2 FYNNEI. The CDR3 extends over 14 amino acids. The V end was cut by 6 bases, the J end by 4 bases, with 12 bases between. Here the CDR3 reads CASRRDYGTGELFF. CDR3 DNA: TGTGCCAGCAGGAGGGATTATGGCACCGGGGAGCTGTTTTTT. The full variable domain, rest sourced from reference TRBV2 and TRBJ2-2, is EPEVTQTPSHQVTQMGQEVILRCVPISNHLYFYWYRQILGQKVEFLVSFYNNEISEKSEIFDDQFSVERPDGSNFTLKIRSTKLEDSAMYFCASRRDYGTGELFFGEGSRLTVL.

This clonotype has a count of ten or more. The J gene is TRBJ1-1, the V gene TRBV24-1; possible D gene TRBD1, 5 bases. This CDR3 has 15 amino acids. Trimming cost V 2 bases and J 3 bases, with 12 bases left between them. Germline-derived CDR1 and CDR2 are KGHDR and SFDVKD. Here the CDR3 reads CATSDSMTGDTEAFF. For the CDR3, the DNA is TGTGCCACCAGTGATTCGATGACGGGGGACACTGAAGCTTTCTTT.

The chain combines TRBV12-3 or TRBV12-4 with TRBJ2-6, with TRBD1 matching over 7 bases. This CDR3 contains 15 residues. J was trimmed by 2 bases and V by 6 bases; bases with no gene match: 4. The CDR3 region is CASSPDRAGANVLTF. CDR3 bases: TGTGCCAGCAGCCCTGACAGGGCTGGGGCCAACGTCCTGACTTTC.

This clonotype has a count of ten or more. The chain joins TRBV6-5 to TRBJ2-5; 7 nucleotides match TRBD2. The germline V gene has CDR1 MNHEY and CDR2 SVGAGI. V shed 5 bases, J shed 2 bases, and the junction held 5 bases outside the gene matches. The CDR3 loop spans 14 amino acids. The CDR3 here is CASSRGSGQETQYF. Here the CDR3 DNA reads TGTGCCAGCAGTCGGGGTAGCGGGCAAGAGACCCAGTACTTC.

This clonotype was found many times. V gene TRBV4-3 combines with J gene TRBJ2-7, with a weak D call TRBD2 (6 bases). Per germline, CDR1 LGHNA and CDR2 YSLEER. CDR3 length equals 15 residues. V was shortened by 0 bases and J by 2 bases, with 11 bases between the two germline ends. This CDR3 is CASSQDVGTPYEQYF. The CDR3 nucleotides read TGCGCCAGCAGCCAAGATGTAGGGACTCCCTACGAGCAGTACTTC.

This clonotype was observed at least ten times. J is TRBJ1-2 and V is TRBV7-2; D ambiguous. Trimming removed 4 bases from V and 8 bases from J, with 14 bases in between. The V gene's germline CDR1 is SGHTA and CDR2 FQGNSA. The CDR3 runs to 13 residues. In DNA form, the CDR3 reads TGTGCCAGCAGCTCGACCGGTACTATGGGCTACACCTTC. Amino acid sequence: CASSSTGTMGYTF. The full variable domain, completed using reference TRBV7-2 and TRBJ1-2, is GAGVSQSPSNKVTEKGKDVELRCDPISGHTALYWYRQSLGQGLEFLIYFQGNSAPDKSGLPSDRFSAERTGGSVSTLTIQRTQQEDSAVYLCASSSTGTMGYTFGSGTRLTVV.